The sequence of this T cell receptor (beta chain) was determined in a study of blood T cell repertoires in COVID-19 (TCRdb year 2020). General notes on the study: Samples from collaborators originated in the United States, Italy and Spain and spanned both the acute and convalescent phases of COVID-19. The prospective study material was composed of cDNA or gDNA derived from T cells, B-cell-depleted T cells, or PBMCs. The dataset comprised deeply sampled blood TCRbeta repertoires from subjects exposed to, actively infected with, or recovered from COVID-19. The repertoires were released in a freely available public database meant as a resource for research on the immune response to SARS-CoV-2. The samples were drawn from the first 160 participants of the ongoing ImmuneRACE study and from under 1,500 subjects provided by 6 global collaborators. The sample metadata nearly always contained a de-identified subject ID, COVID-19 status, age in years and sex. Where available, HLA class I and class II types were taken from metadata supplied by the sample provider and were not determined by assay-based typing.

The germline V gene provides CDR1 LGHNA and CDR2 YNFKEQ. Here V drops 2 bases and J drops 5 bases, and the junction holds 5 bases not matched to any gene. Inclusive of the bounding cysteine and phenylalanine, the CDR3 is 14 residues long. Only CDR3 DNA is held: 42 bases, read in frame from base 1. On the study overall, not on this receptor specifically: The quantity of clinical and demographic metadata differed by source and by participant and was supplied without curation.

Whole blood was collected in K2EDTA tubes by collaborating institutions according to the institutions' own protocols. For TCRbeta analysis, collaborators shipped samples as frozen whole blood, isolated PBMCs, or DNA extracted from either of those sample types. The immunoSEQ Assay, a bias-controlled multiplex PCR, was used to amplify TCRbeta CDR3 regions from genomic DNA. Under the source paper's analysis protocol: The number of nucleated cells in each sample was estimated by amplification of reference gene primers within the assay. To quantify the absolute abundance of each unique TCRbeta CDR3 rearrangement, sequence reads were collapsed and filtered. Productive Simpson clonality was computed per sample as the square root of Simpson's diversity index over productive rearrangements. This immuneACCESS table, as held by TCRdb, lists in-frame sequences with V and J called but not all clones. Of the missing ones, under half trace to an unresolved V gene in checked studies; the others have no known cause. From that table come the V and J calls and clone size; the DNA was used to work out D and trimming. Recorded for this sample are 70,000 to 80,000 clones; 80% to 95% of them occurred a single time. The ten biggest clones cover 4.8% of the sample.

The count of this clone is one. Its antigen is unknown. The input lacks base qualities; no much larger clone sits a single base away. Sequenced sample: peripheral blood. The receptor chain draws on TRBV4-2 and TRBJ2-5; 7 of the junction bases match TRBD2. The TCR sequence derives from a woman between 55 and 75 years old with active COVID-19. The nucleotide sequence reads TGTGCCAGCAGCCAACGATCCGGGGGGGAGACCCAGTACTTC. Translated, it gives CASSQRSGGETQYF.